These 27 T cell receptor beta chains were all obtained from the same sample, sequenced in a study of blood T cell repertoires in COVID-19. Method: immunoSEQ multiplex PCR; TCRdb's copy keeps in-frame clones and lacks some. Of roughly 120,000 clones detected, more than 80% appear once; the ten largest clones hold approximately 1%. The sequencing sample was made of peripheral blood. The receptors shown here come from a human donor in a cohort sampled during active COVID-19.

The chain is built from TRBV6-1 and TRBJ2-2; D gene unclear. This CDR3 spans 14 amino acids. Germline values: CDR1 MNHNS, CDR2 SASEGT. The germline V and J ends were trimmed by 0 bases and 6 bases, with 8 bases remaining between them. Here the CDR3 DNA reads TGTGCCAGCAGTGAAGCTGCGGCGGCCGGGGAGCTGTTTTTT. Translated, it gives CASSEAAAAGELFF.

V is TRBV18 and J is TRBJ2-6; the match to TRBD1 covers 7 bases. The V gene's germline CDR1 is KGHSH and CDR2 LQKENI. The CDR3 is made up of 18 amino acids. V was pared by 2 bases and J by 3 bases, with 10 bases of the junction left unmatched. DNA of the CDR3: TGTGCCAGCTCACCATATGGGCAGGGGGTTGATGGGGCCAACGTCCTGACTTTC. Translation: CASSPYGQGVDGANVLTF.

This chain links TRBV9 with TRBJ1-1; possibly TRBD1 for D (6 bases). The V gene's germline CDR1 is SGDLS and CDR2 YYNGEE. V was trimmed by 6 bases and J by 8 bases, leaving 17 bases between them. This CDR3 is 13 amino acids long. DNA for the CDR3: TGTGCCAGCACTAGTACAGGGTCCCGAGAAGCTTTCTTT. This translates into CASTSTGSREAFF.

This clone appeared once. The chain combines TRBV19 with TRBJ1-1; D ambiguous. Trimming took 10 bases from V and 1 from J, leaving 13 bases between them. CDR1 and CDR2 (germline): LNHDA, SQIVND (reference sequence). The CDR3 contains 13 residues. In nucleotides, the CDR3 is TGTGCCACCTCCCCTACTACGAACACTGAAGCTTTCTTT. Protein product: CATSPTTNTEAFF.

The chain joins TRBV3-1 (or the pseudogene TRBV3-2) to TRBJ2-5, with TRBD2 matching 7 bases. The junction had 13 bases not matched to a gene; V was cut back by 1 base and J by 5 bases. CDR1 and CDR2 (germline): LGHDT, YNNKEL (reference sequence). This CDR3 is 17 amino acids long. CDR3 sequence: CASSQVWSGGGRETQYF. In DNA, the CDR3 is TGTGCCAGCAGCCAAGTTTGGTCGGGAGGAGGCCGCGAGACCCAGTACTTC.

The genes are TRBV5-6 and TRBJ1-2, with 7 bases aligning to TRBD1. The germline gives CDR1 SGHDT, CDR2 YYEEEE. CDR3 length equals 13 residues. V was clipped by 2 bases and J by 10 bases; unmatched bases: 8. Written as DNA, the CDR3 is TGTGCCAGCAGCTTCGCGCCAGGGGGGCTCTACACCTTC. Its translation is CASSFAPGGLYTF.

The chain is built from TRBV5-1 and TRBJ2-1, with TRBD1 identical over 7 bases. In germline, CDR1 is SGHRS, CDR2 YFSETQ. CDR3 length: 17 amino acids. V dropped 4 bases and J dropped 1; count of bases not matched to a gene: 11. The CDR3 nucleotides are TGCGCCAGCAGCACGACCGTCAGGGGGAGTTCCTACAATGAGCAGTTCTTC. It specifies CASSTTVRGSSYNEQFF.

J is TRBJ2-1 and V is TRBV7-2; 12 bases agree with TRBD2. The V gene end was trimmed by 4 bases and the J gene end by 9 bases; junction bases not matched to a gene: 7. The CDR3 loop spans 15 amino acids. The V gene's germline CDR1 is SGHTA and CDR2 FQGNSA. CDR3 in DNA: TGTGCCAGCAGCTCCCCTGGACTAGCGGGACGTGAGCAGTTCTTC. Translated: CASSSPGLAGREQFF.

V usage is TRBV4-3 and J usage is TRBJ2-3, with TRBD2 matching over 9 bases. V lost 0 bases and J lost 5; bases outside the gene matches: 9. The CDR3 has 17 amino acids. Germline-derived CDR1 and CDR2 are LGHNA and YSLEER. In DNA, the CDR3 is TGCGCCAGCAGCCAAGATCGAGCGGGAGGCTATCAAGATACGCAGTATTTT. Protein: CASSQDRAGGYQDTQYF.

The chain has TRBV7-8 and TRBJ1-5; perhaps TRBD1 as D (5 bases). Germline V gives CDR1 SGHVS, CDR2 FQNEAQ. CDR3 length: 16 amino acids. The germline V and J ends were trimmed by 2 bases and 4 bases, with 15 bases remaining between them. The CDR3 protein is CASSLRMGRGNQPQHF. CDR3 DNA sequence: TGTGCCAGCAGCTTAAGAATGGGGCGGGGGAATCAGCCCCAGCATTTT.

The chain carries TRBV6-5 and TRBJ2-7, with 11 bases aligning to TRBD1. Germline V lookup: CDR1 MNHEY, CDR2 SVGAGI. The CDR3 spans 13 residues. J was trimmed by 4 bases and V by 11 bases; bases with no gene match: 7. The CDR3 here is CALTGTGGYEQYF. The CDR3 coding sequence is TGTGCCCTCACCGGGACAGGGGGTTACGAGCAGTACTTC.

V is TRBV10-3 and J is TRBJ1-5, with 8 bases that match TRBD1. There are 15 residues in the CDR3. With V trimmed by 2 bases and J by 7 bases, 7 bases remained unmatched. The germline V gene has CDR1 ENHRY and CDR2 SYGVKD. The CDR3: CAISEGQGREQPQHF. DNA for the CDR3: TGTGCCATCAGTGAGGGACAGGGTAGAGAGCAGCCCCAGCATTTT.

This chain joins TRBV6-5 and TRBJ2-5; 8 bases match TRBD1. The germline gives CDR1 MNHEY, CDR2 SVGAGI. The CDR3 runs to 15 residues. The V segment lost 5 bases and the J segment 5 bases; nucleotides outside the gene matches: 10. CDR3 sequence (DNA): TGTGCCAGCAGTAACCATCCAGGGGGCCGCGAGACCCAGTACTTC. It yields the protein CASSNHPGGRETQYF.

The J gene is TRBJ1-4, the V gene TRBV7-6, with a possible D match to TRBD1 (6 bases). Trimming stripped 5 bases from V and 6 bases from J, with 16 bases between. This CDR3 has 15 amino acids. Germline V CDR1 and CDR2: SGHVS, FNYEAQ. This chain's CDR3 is CASSLGGARDEKLFF. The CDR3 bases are TGTGCCAGCAGCCTCGGGGGGGCCAGAGATGAAAAACTGTTTTTT.

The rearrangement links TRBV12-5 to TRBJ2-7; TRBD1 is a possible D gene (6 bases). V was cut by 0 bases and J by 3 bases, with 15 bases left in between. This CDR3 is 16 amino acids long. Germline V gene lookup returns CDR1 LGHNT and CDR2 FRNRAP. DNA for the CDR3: TGTGCTAGTGGTTTGGTACTGAACAGGGCCGTCTACGAGCAGTACTTC. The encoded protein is CASGLVLNRAVYEQYF. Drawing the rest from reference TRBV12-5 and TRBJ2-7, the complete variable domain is DARVTQTPRHKVTEMGQEVTMRCQPILGHNTVFWYRQTMMQGLELLAYFRNRAPLDDSGMPKDRFSAEMPDATLATLKIQPSEPRDSAVYFCASGLVLNRAVYEQYFGPGTRLTVT.

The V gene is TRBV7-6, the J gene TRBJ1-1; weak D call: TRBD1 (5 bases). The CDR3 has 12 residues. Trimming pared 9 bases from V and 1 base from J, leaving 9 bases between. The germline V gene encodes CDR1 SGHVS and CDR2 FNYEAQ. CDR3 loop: CASRGQNTEAFF. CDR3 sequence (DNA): TGTGCCAGTAGGGGCCAGAACACTGAAGCTTTCTTT. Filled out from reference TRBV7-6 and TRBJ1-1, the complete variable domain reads GAGVSQSPRYKVTKRGQDVALRCDPISGHVSLYWYRQALGQGPEFLTYFNYEAQQDKSGLPNDRFSAERPEGSISTLTIQRTEQRDSAMYRCASRGQNTEAFFGQGTRLTVV.

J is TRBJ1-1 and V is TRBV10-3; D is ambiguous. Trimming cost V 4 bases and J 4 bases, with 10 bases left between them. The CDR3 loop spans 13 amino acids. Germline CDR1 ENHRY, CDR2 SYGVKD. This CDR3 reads CAISGDKSTEAFF. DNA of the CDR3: TGTGCCATCAGTGGAGACAAAAGCACTGAAGCTTTCTTT.

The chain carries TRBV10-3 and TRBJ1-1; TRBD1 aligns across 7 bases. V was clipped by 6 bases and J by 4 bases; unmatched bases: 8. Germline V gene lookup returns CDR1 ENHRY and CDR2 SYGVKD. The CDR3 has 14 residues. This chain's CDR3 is CAIRPTGSSTEAFF. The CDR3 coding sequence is TGTGCCATCAGACCGACAGGGAGCAGCACTGAAGCTTTCTTT.

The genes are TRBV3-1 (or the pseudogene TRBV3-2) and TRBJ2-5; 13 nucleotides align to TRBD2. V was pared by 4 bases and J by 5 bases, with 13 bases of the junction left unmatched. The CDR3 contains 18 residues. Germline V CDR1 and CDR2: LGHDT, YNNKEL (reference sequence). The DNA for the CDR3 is TGTGCCAGCAGCCCCGGACTAGCGGGGGTCTCACCGCGGGAGACCCAGTACTTC. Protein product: CASSPGLAGVSPRETQYF.

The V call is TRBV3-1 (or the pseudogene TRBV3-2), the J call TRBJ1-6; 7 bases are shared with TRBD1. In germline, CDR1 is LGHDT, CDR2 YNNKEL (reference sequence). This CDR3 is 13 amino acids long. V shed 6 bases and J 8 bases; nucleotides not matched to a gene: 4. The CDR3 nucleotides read TGTGCCAGCAGAGAGGACAGGCATTCACCCCTCCACTTT. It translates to CASREDRHSPLHF.

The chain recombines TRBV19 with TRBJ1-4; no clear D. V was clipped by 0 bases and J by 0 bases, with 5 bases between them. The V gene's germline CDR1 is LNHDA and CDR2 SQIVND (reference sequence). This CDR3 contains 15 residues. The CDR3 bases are TGTGCCAGTAGTATAGAACAAGCAACTAATGAAAAACTGTTTTTT. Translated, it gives CASSIEQATNEKLFF.

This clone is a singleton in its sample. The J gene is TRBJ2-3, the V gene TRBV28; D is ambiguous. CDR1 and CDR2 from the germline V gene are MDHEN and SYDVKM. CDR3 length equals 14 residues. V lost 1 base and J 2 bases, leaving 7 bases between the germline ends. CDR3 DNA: TGTGCCAGCAGTTTATTTCGCGACACAGATACGCAGTATTTT. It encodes CASSLFRDTDTQYF.

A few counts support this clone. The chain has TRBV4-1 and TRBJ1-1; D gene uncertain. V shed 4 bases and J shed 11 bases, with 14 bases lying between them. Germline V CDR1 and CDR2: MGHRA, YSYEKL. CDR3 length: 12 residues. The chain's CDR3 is CASSPEGSWAFF. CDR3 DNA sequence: TGCGCCAGCAGCCCCGAGGGCTCGTGGGCTTTCTTT.

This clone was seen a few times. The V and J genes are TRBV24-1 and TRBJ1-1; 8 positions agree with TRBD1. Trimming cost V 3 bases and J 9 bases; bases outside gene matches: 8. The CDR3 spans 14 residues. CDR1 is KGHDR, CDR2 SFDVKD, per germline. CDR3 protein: CATSDPGTGVKAFF. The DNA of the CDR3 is TGTGCCACCAGTGATCCGGGGACAGGCGTTAAAGCTTTCTTT.

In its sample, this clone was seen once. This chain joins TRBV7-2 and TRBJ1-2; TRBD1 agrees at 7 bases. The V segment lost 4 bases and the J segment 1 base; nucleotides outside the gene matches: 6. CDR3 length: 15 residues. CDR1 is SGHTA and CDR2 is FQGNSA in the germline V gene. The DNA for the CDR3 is TGTGCCAGCAGCTCCGGACAGGCGTATAACTATGGCTACACCTTC. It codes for CASSSGQAYNYGYTF.

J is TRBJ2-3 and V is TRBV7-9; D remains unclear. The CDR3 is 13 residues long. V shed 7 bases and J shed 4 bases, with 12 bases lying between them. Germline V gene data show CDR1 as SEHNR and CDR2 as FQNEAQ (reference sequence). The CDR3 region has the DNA TGTGCCAGCATCCTCACTATCGCAGATACGCAGTATTTT. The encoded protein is CASILTIADTQYF.

CDR3 residues: CASSLLYGQENTEAFF. The DNA for the CDR3 is TGTGCCAGCAGCTTATTATATGGACAGGAGAACACTGAAGCTTTCTTT. V gene TRBV5-6 combines with J gene TRBJ1-1; 7 bases fit TRBD1. The V gene's germline CDR1 is SGHDT and CDR2 YYEEEE. The junction had 8 bases not matched to a gene; V was cut back by 2 bases and J by 1 base. This CDR3 contains 16 residues.